Below are 16 T cell receptor beta chains sequenced from a single sample in a study of T cell repertoires in cytomegalovirus infection. These receptors have no identified antigens. From the reads, TCRdb called clonotypes with MiXCR, one entry per CDR3 protein. The sample lists about 110,000 distinct CDR3 sequences, around 40% occurring once. The sample was CD8+ T cells from cultured PBMCs, taken from culture after CMV antigen stimulation. The receptor set was obtained from a human donor in good health (CMV status not recorded). Some clones in this sample may be carry-over from other donors' samples.

This clonotype was recorded a few times. CDR3 sequence (DNA): TGCGCCAGCAGCGCCGGGACAGGGCCTAACACTGAAGCTTTCTTT. It yields the protein CASSAGTGPNTEAFF. The chain has TRBV5-1 and TRBJ1-1, with 9 bases matching TRBD1. CDR1 is SGHRS, CDR2 YFSETQ, per germline. The CDR3 contains 15 residues. J was trimmed by 2 bases and V by 4 bases; bases with no gene match: 6.

This clonotype has a count of ten or more. The chain uses TRBV6-1 and TRBJ1-6; TRBD1 agrees at 9 bases. There are 13 residues in the CDR3. The germline V gene encodes CDR1 MNHNS and CDR2 SASEGT. V lost 8 bases to trimming and J lost 7 bases; unmatched junction nucleotides: 3. The CDR3 coding sequence is TGTGCCAGCTGGGGACAGGGCAATTCACCCCTCCACTTT. Translated, it gives CASWGQGNSPLHF.

This chain joins TRBV29-1 and TRBJ2-3; D is ambiguous. Germline values: CDR1 SQVTM, CDR2 ANQGSEA. CDR3 length equals 15 residues. The V end lost 6 bases, the J end lost 0 bases, and 16 bases lay between the germline ends. The CDR3 sequence: CSVDGPVSSTDTQYF. The CDR3 nucleotides are TGCAGCGTCGACGGGCCTGTTTCTAGCACAGATACGCAGTATTTT.

The V gene is TRBV11-2, the J gene TRBJ2-5; 8 positions match TRBD1. This CDR3 is 17 amino acids long. The germline V gene has CDR1 SGHAT and CDR2 FQNNGV. Unmatched junction bases numbered 8, after V lost 0 bases and J lost 2 bases. CDR3 loop: CASSLDTWTGMQETQYF. The CDR3 region has the DNA TGTGCCAGCAGCTTAGATACCTGGACAGGGATGCAAGAGACCCAGTACTTC.

For the CDR3, the DNA is TGCGCCAGCACTGACCTATCAAGCACTGAAGCTTTCTTT. Translating gives CASTDLSSTEAFF. The rearrangement links TRBV4-1 to TRBJ1-1; no clear D. The CDR3 covers 13 residues. Trimming stripped 7 bases from V and 4 bases from J, with 13 bases between. The germline V gene encodes CDR1 MGHRA and CDR2 YSYEKL.

V gene TRBV7-6 combines with J gene TRBJ2-4; D is ambiguous. This CDR3 has 11 residues. Germline V CDR1 and CDR2: SGHVS, FNYEAQ. V gave up 3 bases and J gave up 7 bases, with 4 bases separating them. CDR3 loop: CASSFSNIQYF. In DNA form, the CDR3 reads TGTGCCAGCAGCTTCTCTAACATTCAGTACTTC.

The table lists this clonotype with a few counts. The chain couples TRBV25-1 to TRBJ2-5; maybe TRBD2 (6 bases). The CDR3 totals 13 residues. Germline V CDR1 and CDR2: MGHDK, SYGVNS. V lost 8 bases, J lost 5 bases, and 15 bases lay in between. CDR3 in DNA: TGTGCCAGCTCTCAATTTGGAGGGGAGACCCAGTACTTC. Protein sequence: CASSQFGGETQYF.

The chain has TRBV2 and TRBJ1-5; D gene unclear. Trimming took off 2 bases at V and 0 bases at J, with 14 bases between the two ends. The CDR3 length is 17 residues. Germline V lookup: CDR1 SNHLY, CDR2 FYNNEI. The CDR3 DNA reads as TGTGCCAGCAGTGAACCGGCCAGCGGGTATAGCAATCAGCCCCAGCATTTT. Protein sequence: CASSEPASGYSNQPQHF.

The CDR3: CASSTRTGGDRETQYF. The CDR3 nucleotides are TGTGCCAGCAGCACCCGGACAGGGGGAGACCGGGAGACCCAGTACTTC. The chain employs TRBV11-3 and TRBJ2-5; the match to TRBD1 covers 10 bases. J lost 5 bases, V lost 5 bases, and 11 bases had no gene match. Per germline, CDR1 SGHNT and CDR2 YENEEA. This CDR3 has 16 residues. Looking up the rest from reference TRBV11-3 and TRBJ2-5 gives the full variable domain: EAGVVQSPRYKIIEKKQPVAFWCNPISGHNTLYWYLQNLGQGPELLIRYENEEAVDDSQLPKDRFSAERLKGVDSTLKIQPAELGDSAVYLCASSTRTGGDRETQYFGPGTRLLVL.

The CDR3 bases are TGTGCCAGCAGCTTGGGTAGCCTAGAGGAGACCCAGTACTTC. Translated, it gives CASSLGSLEETQYF. The genes are TRBV5-4 and TRBJ2-5; D remains unclear. The V end lost 0 bases, the J end lost 5 bases, and 11 bases lay between the germline ends. CDR3 size: 14 residues. Germline CDR1 is SGHNT and CDR2 is YYREEE (reference sequence).

This clonotype is a singleton in its sample. The CDR3 DNA follows: TGTGCCAGCGGTGGGCTCGGAGAGACCCAGTACTTC. Residues: CASGGLGETQYF. The gene calls are TRBV28 and TRBJ2-5, with D hard to call. CDR1 MDHEN and CDR2 SYDVKM come from the germline V gene. The CDR3 contains 12 residues. V shed 8 bases and J shed 4 bases, with 11 bases lying between them. Full variable domain (outside the CDR3, taken from reference TRBV28 and TRBJ2-5): DVKVTQSSRYLVKRTGEKVFLECVQDMDHENMFWYRQDPGLGLRLIYFSYDVKMKEKGDIPEGYSVSREKKERFSLILESASTNQTSMYLCASGGLGETQYFGPGTRLLVL.

V usage is TRBV29-1 and J usage is TRBJ1-5; a weak D match, TRBD1 (6 bases). Trimming took 3 bases from V and 0 from J, leaving 18 bases between them. From germline, CDR1 is SQVTM and CDR2 ANQGSEA. This CDR3 has 17 amino acids. The CDR3 loop is CSVEAWGLWVSNQPQHF. In DNA, the CDR3 is TGCAGCGTTGAGGCTTGGGGGCTCTGGGTTAGCAATCAGCCCCAGCATTTT.

V is TRBV5-1 and J is TRBJ2-2; D possibly corresponds to TRBD2 (5 bases). The CDR3 totals 14 residues. The V gene lost 8 bases and the J gene lost 2 bases, with 13 bases spanning the gap. CDR1 is SGHRS, CDR2 YFSETQ, per germline. CDR3 nucleotides: TGCGCCAGTCGAATCGGACTCAACACCGGGGAGCTGTTTTTT. Translating gives CASRIGLNTGELFF.

This clonotype was observed a few times. This chain uses TRBV6-5 with TRBJ1-5, with a tentative D call TRBD1 (6 bases). Trimming removed 6 bases at V and 2 bases at J, with 17 bases between. The CDR3 loop spans 16 amino acids. CDR1 MNHEY and CDR2 SVGAGI come from the germline V gene. Written as DNA, the CDR3 is TGTGCCAGCAGACCATTAATGGGGGGCGGCAATCAGCCCCAGCATTTT. It is translated as CASRPLMGGGNQPQHF.

Here the CDR3 DNA reads TGTGCCAGCAGCCAAGATAAGGTACAGGCCTACATCCCTGGGGCCAACGTCCTGACTTTC. It translates to CASSQDKVQAYIPGANVLTF. The chain carries TRBV4-2 and TRBJ2-6, with a tentative D call TRBD1 (5 bases). Germline loops: CDR1 LGHNA, CDR2 YNFKEQ. The V end was cut by 0 bases, the J end by 2 bases, with 20 bases between. The CDR3 extends over 20 amino acids.

The chain employs TRBV27 and TRBJ2-7; D is tentatively TRBD1 or TRBD2 (5 bases each). The V gene's germline CDR1 is MNHEY and CDR2 SMNVEV (reference sequence). Between the trimmed V and J ends, which lost 6 bases and 4 bases, there was a span of 16 bases. The CDR3 sequence is 14 residues long. The CDR3 is CASSPGTVLYEQYF. The DNA of the CDR3 is TGTGCCAGCAGCCCCGGGACGGTTTTGTACGAGCAGTACTTC.